These 17 T cell receptor beta chains came from one sample sequenced in a study of a mutant IDH1 vaccine in newly diagnosed glioma. These receptors lack a known antigen. Assay used: immunoSEQ multiplex PCR; TCRdb lists only in-frame clones, some missing. The sample lists approximately 32,000 clones, about nine tenths occurring once. The time point: week 47, end of study. It was 300 ug of mutant IDH1 20-mer peptide that made up each vaccine dose, given with topical imiquimod. Sequences were derived from PBMCs, sampled from a glioma patient whose treatment included an IDH1 peptide vaccine. These receptors were collected from a man aged 40-49 years with glioma.

The genes are TRBV20-1 and TRBJ2-7, with D possibly being TRBD2 (5 bases). Germline V gives CDR1 DFQATT, CDR2 SNEGSKA (reference sequence). V was clipped by 8 bases and J by 5 bases, with 10 bases between them. The CDR3 is made up of 10 amino acids. The CDR3 sequence is CSPLGDEQYV. The CDR3, as DNA: TGCAGTCCCTTGGGAGACGAGCAGTACGTC.

The J gene is TRBJ1-1, the V gene TRBV18; D uncertain. CDR1 is KGHSH and CDR2 is LQKENI in the germline V gene. This CDR3 comprises 13 residues. V shed 4 bases and J shed 1 base, with 7 bases lying between them. The CDR3 coding sequence is TGTGCCAGCTCACGGGAGGAGAACACTGAAGCTTTCTTT. Its protein product is CASSREENTEAFF. The full variable domain, completed using reference TRBV18 and TRBJ1-1, is NAGVMQNPRHLVRRRGQEARLRCSPMKGHSHVYWYRQLPEEGLKFMVYLQKENIIDESGMPKERFSAEFPKEGPSILRIQQVVRGDSAAYFCASSREENTEAFFGQGTRLTVV.

The gene calls are TRBV7-3 and TRBJ1-1; 8 bases fit TRBD1. The CDR3 is 15 amino acids. From germline, CDR1 is SGHTA and CDR2 FQGTGA. Trimming took 6 bases from V and 2 from J; bases not matched to a gene: 8. CDR3 sequence (DNA): TGTGCCAGCAGAGTATCGGGACAGGTAAACACTGAAGCTTTCTTT. Residues: CASRVSGQVNTEAFF.

The chain has TRBV27 and TRBJ1-3; D gene unclear. With 4 bases removed from V and 0 bases from J, the gap between germline ends came to 13 bases. The CDR3 is 16 amino acids. Germline assignment: CDR1 MNHEY and CDR2 SMNVEV (reference sequence). The CDR3 DNA reads as TGTGCCAGCAGTTCCGTCTACCGGGGCTCTGGAAACACCATATATTTT. Translating it yields CASSSVYRGSGNTIYF.

The chain uses TRBV2 and TRBJ2-3, with 7 positions matching TRBD1. The germline CDR1 and CDR2 sequences are SNHLY and FYNNEI. Unmatched junction bases numbered 6, after V lost 3 bases and J lost 3 bases. CDR3 length: 15 residues. The DNA of the CDR3 is TGTGCCAGCAGTGATCACCAGGGGGTGACAGATACGCAGTATTTT. Amino acid sequence: CASSDHQGVTDTQYF.

This chain links TRBV19 with TRBJ1-6; 9 bases align to TRBD1. The CDR3 consists of 16 residues. Germline V lookup: CDR1 LNHDA, CDR2 SQIVND (reference sequence). The V and J ends lost 1 base and 7 bases, in that order; junction bases with no gene match: 5. CDR3 DNA sequence: TGTGCCAGTAGTATAGCAAGCGGACAGGGGAATTCACCCCTCCACTTT. It is translated as CASSIASGQGNSPLHF. Using reference TRBV19 and TRBJ1-6 for the parts outside the CDR3, the full variable domain is DGGITQSPKYLFRKEGQNVTLSCEQNLNHDAMYWYRQDPGQGLRLIYYSQIVNDFQKGDIAEGYSVSREKKESFPLTVTSAQKNPTAFYLCASSIASGQGNSPLHFGNGTRLTVT.

The chain combines TRBV7-9 with TRBJ1-6; D not resolved. The CDR3 totals 16 residues. The V end lost 5 bases, the J end lost 4 bases, and 15 bases lay between the germline ends. Germline V gene lookup returns CDR1 SEHNR and CDR2 FQNEAQ (reference sequence). The CDR3 loop is CASSPGYLRYNSPLHF. The CDR3 coding sequence is TGTGCCAGCAGCCCGGGGTATCTGAGATATAATTCACCCCTCCACTTT.

The chain has TRBV28 and TRBJ1-3, with 10 bases aligning to TRBD1. The trim removed 6 bases at V and 10 bases at J, leaving 12 bases unmatched. Germline lookup yields CDR1 MDHEN and CDR2 SYDVKM. The CDR3 has 15 amino acids. The CDR3 here is CASSPTGTGAATIYF. Here the CDR3 DNA reads TGTGCCAGCAGCCCCACCGGGACAGGGGCCGCGACCATATATTTT.

The chain is built from TRBV2 and TRBJ2-1, with 7 bases fitting TRBD1. Germline-derived CDR1 and CDR2 are SNHLY and FYNNEI. The CDR3 is made up of 12 amino acids. The V gene end was trimmed by 5 bases and the J gene end by 8 bases; junction bases not matched to a gene: 3. The CDR3 region has the DNA TGTGCCAGCAGTCAGACAGGGTATGAGCAGTTCTTC. Its protein product is CASSQTGYEQFF.

This clone was seen once. The chain joins TRBV28 to TRBJ2-1; TRBD2 is a possible D gene (5 bases). V was clipped by 7 bases and J by 0 bases, with 13 bases between them. The CDR3 is 15 residues long. CDR1 and CDR2 from the germline V gene are MDHEN and SYDVKM. This chain's CDR3 is CASTTRGGSYNEQFF. The DNA of the CDR3 is TGTGCCAGCACCACCCGAGGAGGCTCCTACAATGAGCAGTTCTTC.

The chain couples TRBV5-1 to TRBJ2-5; D gene unclear. This CDR3 comprises 15 residues. V was pared by 6 bases and J by 2 bases, with 17 bases between. CDR1 is SGHRS and CDR2 is YFSETQ in the germline V gene. The CDR3 DNA sequence: TGCGCCAGCAAATCCAACTTCAACGGGCAAGAGACCCAGTACTTC. It yields the protein CASKSNFNGQETQYF.

The CDR3 region has the DNA TGTGCCAGCAGCTCAGGGGGCTCAGATACGCAGTATTTT. As protein: CASSSGGSDTQYF. This rearrangement joins TRBV6-6 to TRBJ2-3; 8 bases align to TRBD1. The CDR3 covers 13 residues. Unmatched junction bases numbered 3, after V lost 6 bases and J lost 4 bases. Germline CDR1 MNHNY, CDR2 SVGAGI (reference sequence).

The chain couples TRBV27 to TRBJ2-1, with unresolved D. CDR1 is MNHEY and CDR2 is SMNVEV in the germline V gene (reference sequence). The V and J ends lost 4 bases and 12 bases respectively, with 10 bases between them. This CDR3 is 11 amino acids long. Here the CDR3 reads CASSYPPGQFF. The DNA of the CDR3 is TGTGCCAGCAGTTATCCCCCTGGGCAGTTCTTC.

The chain has TRBV5-1 and TRBJ1-1, with TRBD1 as a possible D gene (5 bases). V lost 0 bases, J lost 7 bases, and 13 bases lay in between. The CDR3 has 14 residues. The V gene's germline CDR1 is SGHRS and CDR2 YFSETQ. The CDR3 spells CASSLGGVANEAFF. CDR3 DNA sequence: TGCGCCAGCAGCTTGGGAGGGGTGGCCAATGAAGCTTTCTTT.

V and J are TRBV7-2 and TRBJ1-1; perhaps TRBD1 as D (6 bases). The CDR3 runs 15 residues. V shed 7 bases and J shed 2 bases, with 17 bases lying between them. CDR1 is SGHTA and CDR2 is FQGNSA in the germline V gene. The CDR3 sequence is CASTHGGRVNTEAFF. The CDR3 DNA follows: TGTGCCAGCACCCACGGGGGGCGCGTCAACACTGAAGCTTTCTTT.

This chain connects TRBV28 to TRBJ2-7, with 7 bases aligning to TRBD1. J was trimmed by 1 base and V by 6 bases; bases with no gene match: 6. Germline loops: CDR1 MDHEN, CDR2 SYDVKM. CDR3 size: 14 residues. The CDR3: CASRPLGQSYEQYF. The CDR3 nucleotides read TGTGCCAGCAGGCCCCTGGGACAGTCCTACGAGCAGTACTTC.

V is TRBV4-3 and J is TRBJ2-7; D ambiguous. Trimming removed 0 bases from V and 6 bases from J, with 12 bases in between. The CDR3 totals 14 residues. The V gene's germline CDR1 is LGHNA and CDR2 YSLEER. This CDR3 reads CASSQDQWGSEQYF. The CDR3 bases are TGCGCCAGCAGCCAAGATCAATGGGGATCCGAGCAGTACTTC.